A selection of T cell receptor beta chains follows, all from one sample in a study of vaccination and CD4 T cells after COVID-19. TCRdb redid the calling of the PCR reads with MiXCR, one entry per CDR3 protein. Of approximately 10,000 distinct CDR3 sequences in the sample, about 74% were seen once. For these receptors, no antigen is known. Sequencing was performed on CD4+ T cells from blood, cultured in vitro. The receptors originated from a human donor who had recovered from COVID-19. The CDR3 runs from the conserved cysteine through the conserved F or W. Fields, in order: V gene, J gene, D gene, clone size, CDR3 protein, CDR3 DNA. D genes are given only for firm matches. Size is stated for part of the rows, as once, few or many counts, or as a class when the clone is expanded.

TRBV12-3/TRBV12-4,TRBJ1-5,.,.,CASSIRGSNQPQHF,TGTGCCAGCAGTATCAGGGGTAGCAATCAGCCCCAGCATTTT
TRBV6-2/TRBV6-3,TRBJ2-4,.,.,CASSYRQEENIQYF,TGTGCCAGCAGTTACAGGCAGGAAGAAAACATTCAGTACTTC
TRBV29-1,TRBJ1-1,TRBD1,.,CSVGTGGTEAFF,TGCAGCGTCGGTACAGGGGGCACTGAAGCTTTCTTT
TRBV20-1,TRBJ1-4,.,.,CSAPSTVANEKLFF,TGCAGTGCGCCGTCGACAGTCGCTAATGAAAAACTGTTTTTT
TRBV6-1,TRBJ2-3,.,.,CASTHPVTDTQYF,TGTGCCAGCACCCACCCAGTCACAGATACGCAGTATTTT
TRBV27,TRBJ2-1,TRBD2,.,CASSSRGSGRASYNEQFF,TGTGCCAGCAGTTCTAGGGGTAGCGGGAGGGCCTCCTACAATGAGCAGTTCTTC
TRBV6-5,TRBJ2-7,.,.,CASSYSTGTSYEQYF,TGTGCCAGCAGTTACTCAACGGGTACCTCCTACGAGCAGTACTTC
TRBV6-1,TRBJ1-1,TRBD1,.,CASRMDRGGTEAFF,TGTGCCAGCAGGATGGACAGGGGGGGAACTGAAGCTTTCTTT
TRBV6-2/TRBV6-3,TRBJ1-2,.,.,CASSSHDPSNYGYTF,TGTGCCAGCAGTTCCCATGACCCATCTAACTATGGCTACACCTTC
TRBV28,TRBJ1-5,.,.,CASSPYDDTTVLAQHF,TGTGCCAGCAGTCCTTACGATGACACCACTGTTTTAGCCCAGCATTTT
TRBV5-1,TRBJ1-2,.,.,CASSFQGSSSTVNYGYTF,TGCGCCAGCAGCTTTCAGGGGTCCTCTTCTACTGTTAACTATGGCTACACCTTC
TRBV4-1,TRBJ2-2,.,few,CASSQDDTGTGELFF,TGCGCCAGCAGCCAAGATGACACGGGCACCGGGGAGCTGTTTTTT
TRBV6-5,TRBJ1-4,TRBD1,.,CASSYPGQPNEKLFF,TGTGCCAGCAGTTATCCGGGACAGCCTAATGAAAAACTGTTTTTT
TRBV20-1,TRBJ1-3,.,.,CSARTGLTGNTIYF,TGCAGTGCTAGGACAGGACTTACTGGAAACACCATATATTTT
TRBV2,TRBJ1-5,.,.,CASRPTQGSNQPQHF,TGTGCCAGCAGGCCGACACAAGGCAGCAATCAGCCCCAGCATTTT
TRBV28,TRBJ2-7,TRBD2,.,CASSLGAGGPHEQYF,TGTGCCAGCAGTTTGGGTGCGGGAGGGCCCCACGAGCAGTACTTC
TRBV20-1,TRBJ2-3,.,.,CSAKKGGTDTQYF,TGCAGTGCTAAAAAGGGCGGCACAGATACGCAGTATTTT
TRBV4-2,TRBJ1-6,TRBD1,once,CASSPFRDRGESPLHF,TGTGCCAGCAGCCCATTCCGGGACAGGGGAGAATCACCCCTCCACTTT
TRBV12-2,TRBJ2-1,.,.,CASRFKTGRTSGGESSYNEQFF,TGTGCAAGTCGCTTTAAGACTGGAAGGACTAGCGGGGGGGAGAGCTCCTACAATGAGCAGTTCTTC
TRBV19,TRBJ2-1,TRBD2,.,CASSSSGSRNEQFF,TGTGCCAGTAGTTCTAGCGGGAGTAGGAATGAGCAGTTCTTC
TRBV6-1,TRBJ1-6,.,.,CASTTWLGGRGNSPLHF,TGTGCCAGCACTACATGGTTGGGAGGGAGGGGGAATTCACCCCTCCACTTT
TRBV20-1,TRBJ2-5,TRBD2,.,CSQIKTSGKETQYF,TGCAGCCAAATTAAGACTAGCGGTAAAGAGACCCAGTACTTC
TRBV18,TRBJ1-6,TRBD1,.,CASSPDRGGNSPLHF,TGTGCCAGCTCACCTGACAGGGGGGGTAATTCACCCCTCCACTTT
TRBV6-4,TRBJ2-3,TRBD2,.,CASSVVASGGADTQYF,TGTGCCAGCAGTGTAGTGGCGAGCGGGGGTGCAGATACGCAGTATTTT
TRBV28,TRBJ2-3,TRBD1,once,CASSFATGGYSDTQYF,TGTGCCAGCAGTTTCGCAACAGGGGGTTACTCAGATACGCAGTATTTT
TRBV19,TRBJ2-7,.,.,CASSTMSPGRGPHEQYF,TGTGCCAGTAGTACCATGTCCCCGGGCAGGGGACCGCACGAGCAGTACTTC
TRBV12-3/TRBV12-4,TRBJ1-2,TRBD1,.,CASTLQGNYGYTF,TGTGCCAGCACCTTACAGGGGAACTATGGCTACACCTTC
TRBV20-1,TRBJ1-6,.,.,CSARDIGLSSYNSPLHF,TGCAGTGCTAGAGATATCGGCCTAAGCTCCTATAATTCACCCCTCCACTTT
TRBV10-3,TRBJ2-7,TRBD2,once,CAISGTSGSYEQYF,TGTGCCATCAGTGGGACTAGCGGGAGTTACGAGCAGTACTTC
TRBV30,TRBJ2-1,.,few,CAWRLNSALGQFF,TGTGCCTGGAGACTGAATAGTGCCTTGGGGCAGTTCTTC
TRBV2,TRBJ1-5,.,.,CASSLDGSNQPQHF,TGTGCCAGCAGCCTGGACGGAAGCAATCAGCCCCAGCATTTT
TRBV18,TRBJ2-7,.,.,CASSPSRVAYYEQYF,TGTGCCAGCTCACCATCAAGGGTTGCTTACTACGAGCAGTACTTC
TRBV5-1,TRBJ1-5,.,once,CASSLGGREDNQPQHF,TGCGCCAGCAGCTTGGGAGGCAGGGAGGACAATCAGCCCCAGCATTTT
TRBV6-2/TRBV6-3,TRBJ2-5,.,.,CASSGRADPLVQYF,TGTGCCAGCAGTGGCCGGGCCGACCCCCTGGTCCAGTACTTC
TRBV20-1,TRBJ2-1,TRBD2,.,CSALPSGRSSYNEQFF,TGCAGTGCCCTACCTAGCGGGAGGAGCTCCTACAATGAGCAGTTCTTC
TRBV20-1,TRBJ2-1,TRBD1,.,CSARPRGLAYNEQFF,TGCAGTGCGAGACCGAGGGGGCTTGCCTACAATGAGCAGTTCTTC
TRBV5-6,TRBJ2-7,TRBD1,.,CASSRPGQGEGEQYF,TGTGCCAGCAGCCGTCCGGGACAGGGGGAAGGCGAGCAGTACTTC